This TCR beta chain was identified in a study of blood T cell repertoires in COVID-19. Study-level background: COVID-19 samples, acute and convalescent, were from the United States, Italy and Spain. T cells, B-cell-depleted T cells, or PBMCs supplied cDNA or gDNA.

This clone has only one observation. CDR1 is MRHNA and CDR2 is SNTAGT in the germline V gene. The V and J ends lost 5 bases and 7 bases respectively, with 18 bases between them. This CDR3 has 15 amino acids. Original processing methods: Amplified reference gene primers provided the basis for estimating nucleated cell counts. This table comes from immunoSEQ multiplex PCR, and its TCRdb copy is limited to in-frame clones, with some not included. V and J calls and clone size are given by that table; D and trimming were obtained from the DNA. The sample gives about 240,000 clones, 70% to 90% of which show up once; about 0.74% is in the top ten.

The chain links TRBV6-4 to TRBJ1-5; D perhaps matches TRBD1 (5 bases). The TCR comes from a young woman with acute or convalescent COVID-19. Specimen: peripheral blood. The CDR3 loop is CASSLSIGAGQPQHF. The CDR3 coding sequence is TGTGCCAGCAGTCTCTCGATAGGGGCTGGGCAGCCCCAGCATTTT.